These 9 T cell receptor beta chains share one sample of origin, sequenced in a study of OX40 agonist ivuxolimab in advanced cancers. The protocol was immunoSEQ multiplex PCR, while the TCRdb copy is restricted to in-frame clones and leaves out a portion. The data contain roughly 100,000 clones, about 85% of them seen just once; the ten biggest clones take up around 1.1%. Material: CD4+ or CD8+ T cells sorted from blood, obtained in a trial of the OX40 agonist ivuxolimab. All receptors come from an adult with an advanced solid tumor such as melanoma, head and neck, liver or kidney cancer.

The chain carries TRBV30 and TRBJ2-3; TRBD2 matches 7 bases. From germline, CDR1 is GTSNPN and CDR2 SVGIG (reference sequence). Losses at the gene ends were 2 bases for V and 0 bases for J; bases not matched to a gene: 2. CDR3 length: 14 amino acids. The CDR3 coding sequence is TGTGCCTGGAGTCTGGGGGGGAGCACAGATACGCAGTATTTT. This gives the protein CAWSLGGSTDTQYF.

This clone was seen only a few times. This sequence joins TRBV5-6 and TRBJ1-2, with TRBD1 as a possible D gene (5 bases). The length of the CDR3 is 15 residues. CDR1 and CDR2 from the germline V gene are SGHDT and YYEEEE. V was shortened by 3 bases and J by 0 bases, with 12 bases between the two germline ends. CDR3 residues: CASSWGDRPNYGYTF. In DNA, the CDR3 is TGTGCCAGCAGCTGGGGGGACCGCCCTAACTATGGCTACACCTTC.

This sequence joins TRBV5-8 and TRBJ1-5, with no clear D. Trimming shortened V by 10 bases and J by 5 bases, and 13 bases separated the two germline ends. CDR3 length: 12 amino acids. Germline CDR1 SGHTS, CDR2 YDEGEE. CDR3: CAGLRRDQPQHF. The CDR3 region has the DNA TGTGCCGGCCTACGGAGGGATCAGCCCCAGCATTTT.

The chain has TRBV6-5 and TRBJ1-1; a weak D match, TRBD1 (5 bases). This CDR3 has 15 residues. Germline values: CDR1 MNHEY, CDR2 SVGAGI. Between the trimmed V and J ends, which lost 0 bases and 4 bases, there was a span of 12 bases. CDR3 region: CASSYSIARATEAFF. Written as DNA, the CDR3 is TGTGCCAGCAGTTACTCGATTGCCAGGGCCACTGAAGCTTTCTTT.

The CDR3 loop is CASSLAFGTGVGYTF. The CDR3 region has the DNA TGCGCCAGCAGCTTGGCGTTCGGGACAGGGGTTGGCTACACCTTC. The chain is built from TRBV5-1 and TRBJ1-2; the match to TRBD1 covers 10 bases. The length of the CDR3 is 15 residues. J was trimmed by 7 bases and V by 0 bases; bases with no gene match: 6. Per the germline V gene, CDR1 is SGHRS and CDR2 is YFSETQ.

The rearrangement links TRBV7-6 to TRBJ1-3; D remains unclear. Germline assignment: CDR1 SGHVS and CDR2 FNYEAQ. V lost 5 bases and J lost 1, with 6 bases in between. The CDR3 has 13 amino acids. The CDR3 sequence: CASSQESGNTIYF. The CDR3 DNA reads as TGTGCCAGCAGCCAGGAGTCTGGAAACACCATATATTTT.

The chain carries TRBV5-1 and TRBJ1-6; 9 bases match TRBD1. V lost 4 bases and J lost 8; bases outside the gene matches: 10. The germline gives CDR1 SGHRS, CDR2 YFSETQ. The CDR3 runs 16 residues. The CDR3 loop reads CASSRETGGSDSPLHF. The CDR3 DNA reads as TGCGCCAGCAGCAGAGAAACAGGGGGCTCTGATTCACCCCTCCACTTT. The full variable domain, in which reference TRBV5-1 and TRBJ1-6 provide the parts outside the CDR3, is KAGVTQTPRYLIKTRGQQVTLSCSPISGHRSVSWYQQTPGQGLQFLFEYFSETQRNKGNFPGRFSGRQFSNSRSEMNVSTLELGDSALYLCASSRETGGSDSPLHFGNGTRLTVT.

This chain uses TRBV19 with TRBJ1-3; D call uncertain. The V and J ends lost 3 bases and 1 base respectively, with 10 bases between them. Germline CDR1 LNHDA, CDR2 SQIVND (reference sequence). The CDR3 loop spans 15 amino acids. CDR3 protein: CASSIPGGSGNTIYF. The CDR3 coding sequence is TGTGCCAGTAGTATTCCCGGTGGATCTGGAAACACCATATATTTT.

This chain links TRBV4-2 with TRBJ2-5, with 11 bases aligning to TRBD2. Germline CDR1 reads LGHNA; CDR2 reads YNFKEQ. CDR3 length equals 14 residues. J gave up 5 bases and V 5 bases, and 4 bases lay outside the gene matches. In DNA form, the CDR3 reads TGTGCCAGCAGCGAAACTAGCGGGGGTGAGACCCAGTACTTC. Its translation is CASSETSGGETQYF.